A single sample gave rise to the 8 T cell receptor beta chains below, sequenced in a study of cytomegalovirus exposure and HLA in healthy donors. PCR amplification relied on 60 Vbeta primers (plus 13 Jbeta primers). TCRdb's copy holds only in-frame clones and misses some; the assay was immunoSEQ multiplex PCR. The sample includes some 130,000 clones, over 75% of them seen just once. Sequenced input: PBMCs. The receptor set was obtained from a boy aged 5-17 years in good health and CMV-seronegative.

This rearrangement joins TRBV21-1 to TRBJ1-2; whether TRBD1, the table's D call, matches the DNA was not checked. TRBV21-1 constitutes a pseudogene. The CDR3 length is 12 residues. In DNA form, the CDR3 reads TGTGCCAGCAGCAAAGGGCAGTATGGCTACACCTTC. Protein sequence: CASSKGQYGYTF.

This clone was counted a few times. The chain couples TRBV4-1 to TRBJ2-1, with 10 bases that match TRBD2. The CDR3 sequence is 15 residues long. From germline, CDR1 is MGHRA and CDR2 YSYEKL. Trimming removed 4 bases from V and 10 bases from J; junction bases left unmatched: 10. CDR3 loop: CASSLRPMTSGEQFF. The CDR3 bases are TGCGCCAGCAGCCTTCGCCCGATGACTAGCGGGGAGCAGTTCTTC.

The V call is TRBV7-9, the J call TRBJ1-1; D is unclear. Deletions cut 4 bases from V and 10 bases from J, with 10 bases between. Germline-derived CDR1 and CDR2 are SEHNR and FQNEAQ (reference sequence). CDR3 length: 11 residues. In nucleotides, the CDR3 is TGTGCCAGCAGCTGGGGAGGGTCAGCTTTCTTT. This codes for CASSWGGSAFF.

The chain combines TRBV5-6 with TRBJ2-3; the match to TRBD2 covers 12 bases. This CDR3 comprises 16 residues. Germline V gives CDR1 SGHDT, CDR2 YYEEEE. V gave up 0 bases and J gave up 2 bases; unmatched junction bases: 1. CDR3 nucleotide sequence: TGTGCCAGCAGCTTGGGACTAGCGGGGGACACAGATACGCAGTATTTT. It translates to CASSLGLAGDTDTQYF. The whole variable domain, remainder taken from reference TRBV5-6 and TRBJ2-3, is DAGVTQSPTHLIKTRGQQVTLRCSPKSGHDTVSWYQQALGQGPQFIFQYYEEEERQRGNFPDRFSGHQFPNYSSELNVNALLLGDSALYLCASSLGLAGDTDTQYFGPGTRLTVL.

The chain has TRBV2 and TRBJ2-3; D may be TRBD2 (5 bases). The CDR3 extends over 17 amino acids. V lost 3 bases to trimming and J lost 0 bases, with 16 bases between them. Germline V gene lookup returns CDR1 SNHLY and CDR2 FYNNEI. DNA of the CDR3: TGTGCCAGCAGTGACGTGGAGGCAGGATCCAGCACAGATACGCAGTATTTT. This sequence encodes CASSDVEAGSSTDTQYF.

The chain recombines TRBV6-5 with TRBJ1-1; D gene ambiguous. The germline V gene has CDR1 MNHEY and CDR2 SVGAGI. The CDR3 is made up of 16 amino acids. The V and J ends lost 3 bases and 2 bases respectively, with 16 bases between them. The chain's CDR3 is CASSYWEGLSNTEAFF. CDR3 DNA: TGTGCCAGCAGTTATTGGGAGGGATTAAGCAACACTGAAGCTTTCTTT.

V and J are TRBV7-9 and TRBJ2-1, with 10 bases lining up with TRBD1. The CDR3 length is 14 residues. The germline V gene encodes CDR1 SEHNR and CDR2 FQNEAQ (reference sequence). After removal of 5 bases from V and 6 bases from J, the junction contained 4 bases not matched to a gene. CDR3 in DNA: TGTGCCAGCAGCATCCGGGACAGGGGCAATGAGCAGTTCTTC. Translating it yields CASSIRDRGNEQFF.

A single count supports this clone. V usage is TRBV7-6 and J usage is TRBJ2-6; 8 bases are shared with TRBD1. V trimming: 4 bases; J trimming: 2 bases; junction bases outside the gene matches: 13. Germline V CDR1 and CDR2: SGHVS, FNYEAQ. This CDR3 has 19 amino acids. CDR3 bases: TGTGCCAGCAGCTCCCCTCTCAGGGGGCGAGGAACTGGGGCCAACGTCCTGACTTTC. It translates to CASSSPLRGRGTGANVLTF. The full variable domain, completed using reference TRBV7-6 and TRBJ2-6, is GAGVSQSPRYKVTKRGQDVALRCDPISGHVSLYWYRQALGQGPEFLTYFNYEAQQDKSGLPNDRFSAERPEGSISTLTIQRTEQRDSAMYRCASSSPLRGRGTGANVLTFGAGSRLTVL.